This record concerns one T cell receptor (beta chain) sequence. Losses at the gene ends were 4 bases for V and 1 base for J; bases not matched to a gene: 4. The CDR3 sequence is 15 residues long. Germline CDR1 is SGHRS and CDR2 is YFSETQ. These data come from a study of blood T cell repertoires in COVID-19. In the study overall: The origin of the acute and convalescent COVID-19 samples was the United States, Italy and Spain. The cDNA or gDNA used as material had been derived from T cells, B-cell-depleted T cells, or PBMCs.

Original handling: Reference gene primer amplification gave nucleated cell count estimates. Here immunoSEQ multiplex PCR was the method, and the copy in TCRdb shows in-frame clones only, minus some. The DNA gave D and trimming, while V, J and clone size come from that table. The table lists 150,000 to 200,000 clones, 80% of them singletons. Sample: peripheral blood. The receptor's source is a man aged 65-85 years with active or convalescent COVID-19. The chain joins TRBV5-1 to TRBJ2-7, with 11 bases fitting TRBD1. The CDR3 DNA reads as TGCGCCAGCAGCCCCGGACAGGGGGCATCCTACGAGCAGTACTTC. Its translation is CASSPGQGASYEQYF.